A single sample gave rise to the 21 T cell receptor beta chains below, sequenced in a study of T cell changes during pregnancy in multiple sclerosis. Here immunoSEQ multiplex PCR was the method, and the copy in TCRdb shows in-frame clones only, minus some. The table includes about 100,000 clones, around 93% detected once. Material: peripheral blood, obtained before pregnancy. The receptors were gathered from a female donor with multiple sclerosis, enrolled in a pregnancy study.

The count of this clone is one. The chain couples TRBV27 to TRBJ2-1, with 14 bases that match TRBD2. Germline assignment: CDR1 MNHEY and CDR2 SMNVEV (reference sequence). Trimming took 5 bases from V and 7 from J; bases not matched to a gene: 7. This CDR3 has 16 amino acids. The CDR3 is CASSPKGLAGANEQFF. In DNA, the CDR3 is TGTGCCAGCAGTCCGAAGGGACTAGCGGGGGCAAATGAGCAGTTCTTC.

In regard to this clone: The junction departs from germline at one end; a sequencing error may be responsible. V usage is TRBV9 and J usage is TRBJ1-1; D is unresolved. CDR1 is SGDLS and CDR2 is YYNGEE in the germline V gene. This CDR3 region has 8 residues. The CDR3 is CASSNTHF. The CDR3 region has the DNA TGTGCCAGCAGCAACACCCACTTT.

V is TRBV5-4 and J is TRBJ2-2, with 9 nucleotides matching TRBD1. The trim removed 2 bases at V and 7 bases at J, leaving 6 bases unmatched. The CDR3 has 15 amino acids. CDR1 SGHNT and CDR2 YYREEE come from the germline V gene (reference sequence). This CDR3 reads CASSLGTGSSGELFF. DNA for the CDR3: TGTGCCAGCAGCTTAGGGACAGGGAGTAGCGGGGAGCTGTTTTTT.

A note on this clone: One end of the junction fails to match germline, which may point to a read error. The chain recombines TRBV6-5 with TRBJ1-2; 7 positions agree with TRBD1. The CDR3 loop spans 15 amino acids. CDR1 is MNHEY and CDR2 is SVGAGI in the germline V gene. CDR3 nucleotides: TGTGCCAGCAACCCGACAGGGTTGATGGACTATAGCTACACCTTC. It translates to CASNPTGLMDYSYTF.

The chain recombines TRBV6-1 with TRBJ2-4; 7 bases are shared with TRBD1. This CDR3 has 14 residues. Per the germline V gene, CDR1 is MNHNS and CDR2 is SASEGT. Trimming took 6 bases from V and 8 from J; bases not matched to a gene: 10. The CDR3 here is CASSPTGVVDIQYF. DNA of the CDR3: TGTGCCAGCAGCCCCACAGGGGTTGTTGACATTCAGTACTTC.

The chain combines TRBV7-2 with TRBJ2-7; perhaps TRBD1 as D (5 bases). The V end was cut by 5 bases, the J end by 6 bases, with 14 bases between. The CDR3 has 13 amino acids. From germline, CDR1 is SGHTA and CDR2 FQGNSA. This chain's CDR3 is CASSIRGWGEQYF. The CDR3 nucleotides read TGTGCCAGCAGCATTAGGGGCTGGGGCGAGCAGTACTTC.

The chain couples TRBV27 to TRBJ1-1; 8 bases are a match to TRBD1. The CDR3 is 14 amino acids. CDR1 is MNHEY and CDR2 is SMNVEV in the germline V gene (reference sequence). V shed 5 bases and J 8 bases; nucleotides not matched to a gene: 10. CDR3 loop: CASSAGQGKGEAFF. The CDR3 DNA is TGTGCCAGCAGTGCAGGACAGGGAAAGGGAGAAGCTTTCTTT.

CDR3 DNA: TGTGCCAGTAGTCCGGGACAGCATCAGCCCCAGCATTTT. Its translation is CASSPGQHQPQHF. The V gene is TRBV19, the J gene TRBJ1-5; 7 nucleotides line up with TRBD1. Germline CDR1 reads LNHDA; CDR2 reads SQIVND (reference sequence). Trimming at V came to 5 bases and at J to 5 bases, leaving 3 bases not matched to a gene. CDR3 length: 13 amino acids. Full variable domain (outside the CDR3, taken from reference TRBV19 and TRBJ1-5): DGGITQSPKYLFRKEGQNVTLSCEQNLNHDAMYWYRQDPGQGLRLIYYSQIVNDFQKGDIAEGYSVSREKKESFPLTVTSAQKNPTAFYLCASSPGQHQPQHFGDGTRLSIL.

V and J are TRBV19 and TRBJ2-3; TRBD2 aligns across 8 bases. This CDR3 is 15 amino acids long. V gave up 5 bases and J gave up 1 base; unmatched junction bases: 5. From germline, CDR1 is LNHDA and CDR2 SQIVND (reference sequence). The chain's CDR3 is CASSPSGFGTDTQYF. The DNA of the CDR3 is TGTGCCAGTAGTCCTAGCGGGTTTGGCACAGATACGCAGTATTTT.

The chain uses TRBV30 and TRBJ2-1, with D possibly being TRBD2 (6 bases). V lost 7 bases and J 2 bases, leaving 24 bases between the germline ends. The CDR3 runs to 17 residues. Germline V CDR1 and CDR2: GTSNPN, SVGIG (reference sequence). The CDR3 DNA is TGTGCCTCGACCGAATGGGGGGATCCCCGGACCTACAATGAGCAGTTCTTC. Translation gives CASTEWGDPRTYNEQFF. Combining the CDR3 with reference TRBV30 and TRBJ2-1 gives the whole variable domain SQTIHQWPATLVQPVGSPLSLECTVEGTSNPNLYWYRQAAGRGLQLLFYSVGIGQISSEVPQNLSASRPQDRQFILSSKKLLLSDSGFYLCASTEWGDPRTYNEQFFGPGTRLTVL.

The chain joins TRBV7-9 to TRBJ1-2; the D gene is possibly TRBD1 (5 bases). Germline V gene sequence: CDR1 SEHNR, CDR2 FQNEAQ (reference sequence). Trimming shortened V by 3 bases and J by 0 bases, and 14 bases separated the two germline ends. The CDR3 has 16 amino acids. The DNA of the CDR3 is TGTGCCAGCAGCTTTGCAGGCGGGGGGGCTAACTATGGCTACACCTTC. Protein sequence: CASSFAGGGANYGYTF.

The chain uses TRBV7-8 and TRBJ2-1; TRBD2 aligns across 12 bases. This CDR3 is 15 amino acids long. The V gene end was trimmed by 5 bases and the J gene end by 6 bases; junction bases not matched to a gene: 5. Germline V gene data show CDR1 as SGHVS and CDR2 as FQNEAQ. The CDR3 spells CASSPRLAGVNEQFF. The CDR3 nucleotides are TGTGCCAGCAGCCCCAGACTAGCGGGAGTCAATGAGCAGTTCTTC.

The chain is built from TRBV4-3 and TRBJ1-1; tentative D call: TRBD1 (6 bases). CDR3 length equals 15 residues. Germline V CDR1 and CDR2: LGHNA, YSLEER. The V gene lost 3 bases and the J gene lost 1 base, with 12 bases spanning the gap. The CDR3 coding sequence is TGCGCCAGCAGCCACGGACAGACAACGAACACTGAAGCTTTCTTT. Its protein is CASSHGQTTNTEAFF.

V gene TRBV5-6 combines with J gene TRBJ2-2; 9 bases align to TRBD1. The CDR3 totals 17 residues. Germline V gives CDR1 SGHDT, CDR2 YYEEEE. V dropped 0 bases and J dropped 6; count of bases not matched to a gene: 9. The CDR3 protein is CASSLVSGTGYPGELFF. CDR3 sequence (DNA): TGTGCCAGCAGCTTGGTCTCCGGGACAGGGTACCCCGGGGAGCTGTTTTTT. Together with reference TRBV5-6 and TRBJ2-2, the CDR3 gives the full variable domain: DAGVTQSPTHLIKTRGQQVTLRCSPKSGHDTVSWYQQALGQGPQFIFQYYEEEERQRGNFPDRFSGHQFPNYSSELNVNALLLGDSALYLCASSLVSGTGYPGELFFGEGSRLTVL.

CDR3 region: CASSSTSGEQFF. In DNA, the CDR3 is TGCGCCAGCAGCTCGACTAGTGGGGAGCAGTTCTTC. This chain connects TRBV5-1 to TRBJ2-1; D perhaps matches TRBD2 (6 bases). The V gene lost 3 bases and the J gene lost 10 bases, with 11 bases spanning the gap. The germline gives CDR1 SGHRS, CDR2 YFSETQ. The CDR3 is 12 residues long. Complete variable domain (other parts from reference TRBV5-1 and TRBJ2-1): KAGVTQTPRYLIKTRGQQVTLSCSPISGHRSVSWYQQTPGQGLQFLFEYFSETQRNKGNFPGRFSGRQFSNSRSEMNVSTLELGDSALYLCASSSTSGEQFFGPGTRLTVL.

The V call is TRBV19, the J call TRBJ2-5; the match to TRBD1 covers 12 bases. Germline V gene lookup returns CDR1 LNHDA and CDR2 SQIVND (reference sequence). The CDR3 contains 16 residues. Losses at the gene ends were 1 base for V and 5 bases for J; bases not matched to a gene: 5. CDR3 in DNA: TGTGCCAGTAGTATAGGGGGGACAGGGGGCCGTGAGACCCAGTACTTC. Amino acids: CASSIGGTGGRETQYF.

The rearrangement links TRBV27 to TRBJ2-7; D possibly corresponds to TRBD1 (5 bases). CDR1 MNHEY and CDR2 SMNVEV come from the germline V gene (reference sequence). The CDR3 runs 13 residues. Trimming took 4 bases from V and 6 from J, leaving 13 bases between them. The chain's CDR3 is CASSSYQGSEQYF. Written as DNA, the CDR3 is TGTGCCAGCAGTTCGTACCAGGGTTCCGAGCAGTACTTC.

J is TRBJ2-2 and V is TRBV9; 9 bases fit TRBD2. The CDR3 has 16 residues. CDR1 is SGDLS, CDR2 YYNGEE, per germline. After removal of 4 bases from V and 5 bases from J, the junction contained 9 bases not matched to a gene. CDR3 sequence: CASSTVAGDWTGELFF. Written as DNA, the CDR3 is TGTGCCAGCAGCACCGTAGCGGGAGATTGGACCGGGGAGCTGTTTTTT. The variable domain in full, completed from reference TRBV9 and TRBJ2-2, reads DSGVTQTPKHLITATGQRVTLRCSPRSGDLSVYWYQQSLDQGLQFLIQYYNGEERAKGNILERFSAQQFPDLHSELNLSSLELGDSALYFCASSTVAGDWTGELFFGEGSRLTVL.

The V and J genes are TRBV9 and TRBJ1-3; tentative D call: TRBD1 (6 bases). Germline V lookup: CDR1 SGDLS, CDR2 YYNGEE. The CDR3 has 16 residues. The V end lost 4 bases, the J end lost 1 base, and 15 bases lay between the germline ends. The CDR3 nucleotides are TGTGCCAGCAGCCGGTACAGGGAATTGTCTGGAAACACCATATATTTT. This encodes CASSRYRELSGNTIYF.

The rearrangement uses TRBV19 and TRBJ2-7; 12 bases agree with TRBD1. Germline CDR1 is LNHDA and CDR2 is SQIVND (reference sequence). The CDR3 spans 15 residues. The V and J ends lost 5 bases and 5 bases, in that order; junction bases with no gene match: 7. The CDR3: CASSSRDRGRHEQYF. CDR3 nucleotide sequence: TGTGCCAGTAGTTCAAGGGACAGGGGGCGCCACGAGCAGTACTTC. Filled out from reference TRBV19 and TRBJ2-7, the complete variable domain reads DGGITQSPKYLFRKEGQNVTLSCEQNLNHDAMYWYRQDPGQGLRLIYYSQIVNDFQKGDIAEGYSVSREKKESFPLTVTSAQKNPTAFYLCASSSRDRGRHEQYFGPGTRLTVT.

This clone has only a few counts. The chain recombines TRBV27 with TRBJ2-7, with TRBD1 matching 8 bases. CDR1 is MNHEY, CDR2 SMNVEV, per germline (reference sequence). After removal of 5 bases from V and 8 bases from J, the junction contained 8 bases not matched to a gene. CDR3 size: 13 residues. The CDR3 reads CASSDDRGAKQYF. CDR3 nucleotides: TGTGCCAGCAGTGACGACAGGGGCGCTAAGCAGTACTTC.